These T cell receptor beta chains were read from a single sample in a study of T cells in Graves' hyperthyroidism and ophthalmopathy. MiXCR, applied by TCRdb to the multiplex PCR reads, yields one record per CDR3 protein. Here the sample spans some 440,000 distinct CDR3 sequences, approximately 14% being singletons. Sequencing was carried out using blood. These receptors originate from a young woman with Graves' hyperthyroidism. The CDR3 runs from the conserved cysteine through the conserved F or W. Fields, in order: clone size, J gene, V gene, D gene, CDR3 DNA, CDR3 protein. The D gene is left open where the match is weak. Not every row has a clone size; where given, it reads once, few, many or a size class.

abundance: many; j_gene: TRBJ2-5; v_gene: TRBV20-1; d_gene: TRBD1; CDR3nt: TGCAGTGCTAGGGGGGGGACAGGGCAAGCCCAGTACTTC; CDR3aa: CSARGGTGQAQYF
abundance: .; j_gene: TRBJ1-5; v_gene: TRBV6-1; d_gene: .; CDR3nt: TGTGCCAGCAGTGAATCCGGGGTCCAGCATTTT; CDR3aa: CASSESGVQHF
abundance: .; j_gene: TRBJ1-5; v_gene: TRBV28; d_gene: .; CDR3nt: TGTGCCAGCAGTTTCCTCCGGGACTCGGATTTCAATCAGCCCCAGCATTTT; CDR3aa: CASSFLRDSDFNQPQHF
abundance: many; j_gene: TRBJ2-2; v_gene: TRBV30; d_gene: .; CDR3nt: TGTGCCTGGAGCCTAGGGGCCGCGAACACCGGGGAGCTGTTTTTT; CDR3aa: CAWSLGAANTGELFF
abundance: .; j_gene: TRBJ2-7; v_gene: TRBV5-1; d_gene: .; CDR3nt: TGCGCCAACAGCTTGGGGCAGCCGAGCTCCTACGAGCAGTACTTC; CDR3aa: CANSLGQPSSYEQYF
abundance: .; j_gene: TRBJ1-3; v_gene: TRBV6-1; d_gene: .; CDR3nt: TGTGCCAGCTGTGTGGGCGCTGGAAACACCATATATTTT; CDR3aa: CASCVGAGNTIYF
abundance: many; j_gene: TRBJ2-7; v_gene: TRBV28; d_gene: .; CDR3nt: TGTGCCAGCAGTGAGGGCATGGACGAGCAGTACTTC; CDR3aa: CASSEGMDEQYF
abundance: few; j_gene: TRBJ1-1; v_gene: TRBV12-3/TRBV12-4; d_gene: .; CDR3nt: TGTGCCAGCAGCCCTCGGGCTGCGTGGCTGGGCACTGAAGCTTTCTTT; CDR3aa: CASSPRAAWLGTEAFF
abundance: .; j_gene: TRBJ2-3; v_gene: TRBV2; d_gene: .; CDR3nt: TGTGCCAGCATTCGGAGGGACAGCGTGGGGGCCACAGATACGCAGTATTTT; CDR3aa: CASIRRDSVGATDTQYF
abundance: many; j_gene: TRBJ2-2; v_gene: TRBV24-1; d_gene: .; CDR3nt: TGTGCCACCAGTGATCCCGGGGCTACGAACACCGGGGAGCTGTTTTTT; CDR3aa: CATSDPGATNTGELFF
abundance: many; j_gene: TRBJ1-2; v_gene: TRBV5-1; d_gene: .; CDR3nt: TGCGCCAGCAGCCCGGAGAGGGGACCGACCTCCTATGGCTACACCTTC; CDR3aa: CASSPERGPTSYGYTF
abundance: many; j_gene: TRBJ2-1; v_gene: TRBV20-1; d_gene: .; CDR3nt: TGCAGTGCCGCTTATTCGGGACGTTCGTTCTTC; CDR3aa: CSAAYSGRSFF
abundance: few; j_gene: TRBJ2-2; v_gene: TRBV28; d_gene: .; CDR3nt: TGTGCCAGCAGTCTCGACAGTGCCGGGGAGCTGTTTTTT; CDR3aa: CASSLDSAGELFF
abundance: many; j_gene: TRBJ1-2; v_gene: TRBV12-3/TRBV12-4; d_gene: .; CDR3nt: TGTGCCAGCAGGTCGACAGGAATGGATGGCTACACCTTC; CDR3aa: CASRSTGMDGYTF
abundance: .; j_gene: TRBJ1-2; v_gene: TRBV4-1; d_gene: TRBD1; CDR3nt: TGCGCCAGCAGCCCCAGAGGCCATAAAACAGGGACAGGCACTAACTATGGCTACACCTTC; CDR3aa: CASSPRGHKTGTGTNYGYTF
abundance: many; j_gene: TRBJ2-5; v_gene: TRBV4-1; d_gene: .; CDR3nt: TGCGCCAGCAGCCAAGAGGACCTTCCACCTGGGCAGACCCAGTACTTC; CDR3aa: CASSQEDLPPGQTQYF
abundance: many; j_gene: TRBJ2-5; v_gene: TRBV6-5; d_gene: TRBD2; CDR3nt: TGTGCCAGCAGTTACTCTCAGACTAGCGGGAGAAGGAAGACCCAGTACTTC; CDR3aa: CASSYSQTSGRRKTQYF
abundance: .; j_gene: TRBJ1-3; v_gene: TRBV9; d_gene: .; CDR3nt: TGTGCCAGCAGCCCCTCGGGCCCCTCTTTTGGAAACACCATATATTTT; CDR3aa: CASSPSGPSFGNTIYF
abundance: many; j_gene: TRBJ2-3; v_gene: TRBV7-3; d_gene: TRBD2; CDR3nt: TGTGCCAGCAGCGTCTCTCCACCTCTGTCGCTAGCGGGCGGTTCTCGGGATACGCAGTATTTT; CDR3aa: CASSVSPPLSLAGGSRDTQYF
abundance: many; j_gene: TRBJ1-2; v_gene: TRBV11-2; d_gene: .; CDR3nt: TGTGCCAGCAGCCGCGACAGTCACTATGGCTACACCTTC; CDR3aa: CASSRDSHYGYTF
abundance: once; j_gene: TRBJ1-2; v_gene: TRBV20-1; d_gene: .; CDR3nt: TGCAGTGCTAGAGAACAGGGTTACTATGGCTACACCTTC; CDR3aa: CSAREQGYYGYTF
abundance: many; j_gene: TRBJ2-6; v_gene: TRBV30; d_gene: .; CDR3nt: TGTGCCTGGAGTACCCGGGAAGGACGAAGCTCTGGGGCCAACGTCCTGACTTTC; CDR3aa: CAWSTREGRSSGANVLTF
abundance: .; j_gene: TRBJ2-5; v_gene: TRBV20-1; d_gene: TRBD1; CDR3nt: TGCAGTGCTGAAGGACAGGGGAATAAAGAGACCCAGTACTTC; CDR3aa: CSAEGQGNKETQYF
abundance: many; j_gene: TRBJ2-3; v_gene: TRBV20-1; d_gene: .; CDR3nt: TGCAGTGCTAGATTAGGGGGGTCGGTCCAGGCGCAGTATTTT; CDR3aa: CSARLGGSVQAQYF
abundance: many; j_gene: TRBJ1-2; v_gene: TRBV18; d_gene: TRBD1; CDR3nt: TGTGCCAGCTCGGACGGACAGGCATATGGCTACACCTTC; CDR3aa: CASSDGQAYGYTF
abundance: many; j_gene: TRBJ1-4; v_gene: TRBV30; d_gene: .; CDR3nt: TGTGCCTGGAGTGTCCCCCAGGGCGGAAAACTGTTTTTT; CDR3aa: CAWSVPQGGKLFF
abundance: many; j_gene: TRBJ1-6; v_gene: TRBV6-1; d_gene: .; CDR3nt: TGTGCCAGCAGTGAAGCCGGGAGATGGGACTTT; CDR3aa: CASSEAGRWDF
abundance: many; j_gene: TRBJ1-2; v_gene: TRBV6-1; d_gene: .; CDR3nt: TGTGCCAGCAGCCCGGGGGTCGGCTACACCTTC; CDR3aa: CASSPGVGYTF
abundance: once; j_gene: TRBJ1-2; v_gene: TRBV13; d_gene: .; CDR3nt: TGTGCCAGCAGCTTAGGGGGGGCCCCTAACTATGGCTACACCTTC; CDR3aa: CASSLGGAPNYGYTF
abundance: few; j_gene: TRBJ2-3; v_gene: TRBV9; d_gene: TRBD2; CDR3nt: TGTGCCAGCAGCGTTGGACTAGCGGGAGCCACAGATACGCAGTATTTT; CDR3aa: CASSVGLAGATDTQYF
abundance: many; j_gene: TRBJ2-3; v_gene: TRBV20-1; d_gene: .; CDR3nt: TGCAGTGCACTAGGTCGGGCAGATACGCAGTATTTT; CDR3aa: CSALGRADTQYF
abundance: many; j_gene: TRBJ1-4; v_gene: TRBV7-9; d_gene: .; CDR3nt: TGTGCCAGCAGCAGGACGGCTATGGATGAAAAACTGTTTTTT; CDR3aa: CASSRTAMDEKLFF
abundance: many; j_gene: TRBJ2-1; v_gene: TRBV28; d_gene: .; CDR3nt: TGTGCCAGCAGTTTACCACAGGGCTCCATCAATGAGCAGTTCTTC; CDR3aa: CASSLPQGSINEQFF
abundance: few; j_gene: TRBJ2-3; v_gene: TRBV9; d_gene: .; CDR3nt: TGTGCCAGCAGCGCGACCCTCTCCTCAGATACGCAGTATTTT; CDR3aa: CASSATLSSDTQYF
abundance: .; j_gene: TRBJ2-3; v_gene: TRBV6-2/TRBV6-3; d_gene: .; CDR3nt: TGTGCCAGCAGTTACTCGACTGACTTCACAGATACGCAGTATTTT; CDR3aa: CASSYSTDFTDTQYF
abundance: many; j_gene: TRBJ1-2; v_gene: TRBV5-5; d_gene: .; CDR3nt: TGTGCCAGCAGCTTGGTTGGGCCCTGGGCCAACTATGGCTACACCTTC; CDR3aa: CASSLVGPWANYGYTF
abundance: .; j_gene: TRBJ2-1; v_gene: TRBV6-2/TRBV6-3; d_gene: .; CDR3nt: TGTGCCGGTGGACTACACTACAATGAGCAGTTCTTC; CDR3aa: CAGGLHYNEQFF
abundance: many; j_gene: TRBJ2-5; v_gene: TRBV6-1; d_gene: .; CDR3nt: TGTGCCAGCAGCTCTACAGGATCCGGCCGGGAGACCCAGTACTTC; CDR3aa: CASSSTGSGRETQYF